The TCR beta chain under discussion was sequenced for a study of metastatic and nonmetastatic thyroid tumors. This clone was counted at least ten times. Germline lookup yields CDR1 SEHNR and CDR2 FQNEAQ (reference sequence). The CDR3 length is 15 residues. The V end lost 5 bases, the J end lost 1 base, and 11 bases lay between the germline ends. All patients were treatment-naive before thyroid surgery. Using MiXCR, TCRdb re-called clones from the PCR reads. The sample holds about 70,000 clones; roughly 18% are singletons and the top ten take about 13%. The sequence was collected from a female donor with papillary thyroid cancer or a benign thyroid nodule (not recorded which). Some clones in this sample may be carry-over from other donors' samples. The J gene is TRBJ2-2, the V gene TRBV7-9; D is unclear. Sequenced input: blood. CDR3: CASSLQAGNTGELFF. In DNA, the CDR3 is TGTGCCAGCAGCCTCCAGGCAGGGAACACCGGGGAGCTGTTTTTT. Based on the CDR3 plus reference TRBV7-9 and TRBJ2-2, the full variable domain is DTGVSQNPRHKITKRGQNVTFRCDPISEHNRLYWYRQTLGQGPEFLTYFQNEAQLEKSRLLSDRFSAERPKGSFSTLEIQRTEQGDSAMYLCASSLQAGNTGELFFGEGSRLTVL.